These T cell receptor beta chains were read from a single sample in a study of shared clonotypes between healthy human individuals. The data were produced by immunoSEQ multiplex PCR, yet TCRdb's version contains in-frame clones alone and is incomplete. Counted here are more than 900,000 clones, around 78% occurring once; the ten biggest clones make up 0.6% to 0.7%. Sequencing used memory CD4+ T cells from PBMCs. These receptor sequences come from a young man in good health. Some clones in this sample may be carry-over from other donors' samples. Both conserved end residues are part of each CDR3. The D gene is left open where the match is weak. Some rows mark clone size as missing; the rest say once, few, many or name a class of expanded clone.

J gene	clone size	CDR3 length	D gene	V gene	CDR3 protein	CDR3 DNA
TRBJ1-2	few	12	-	TRBV11-2	CASSLVGDGYTF	TGTGCCAGCAGCTTAGTTGGGGATGGCTACACCTTC
TRBJ2-5	-	11	-	TRBV20-1	CSASGMETQYF	TGCAGTGCTAGCGGGATGGAGACCCAGTACTTC
TRBJ1-1	-	14	-	TRBV27	CASIKGRASNEAFF	TGTGCCAGCATCAAAGGACGGGCTTCGAATGAAGCTTTCTTT
TRBJ1-2	-	12	-	TRBV29-1	CSVWDDSYGYTF	TGCAGCGTCTGGGATGACAGCTATGGCTACACCTTC
TRBJ1-4	-	14	-	TRBV28	CASRSLRRDEKLFF	TGTGCCAGCAGGAGCCTCAGAAGGGATGAAAAACTGTTTTTT
TRBJ2-5	-	16	-	TRBV4-3	CASSQVLSEGSETQYF	TGCGCCAGCAGCCAAGTTCTCAGTGAGGGTTCGGAGACCCAGTACTTC
TRBJ2-1	-	17	-	TRBV27	CASSPGVGGEIRNEQFF	TGTGCCAGCAGTCCAGGTGTTGGTGGGGAAATTAGGAATGAGCAGTTCTTC
TRBJ1-1	-	16	-	TRBV5-4	CASSWQGGRKDTEAFF	TGTGCCAGCAGCTGGCAGGGAGGGAGGAAGGACACTGAAGCTTTCTTT
TRBJ2-3	few	15	-	TRBV6-6	CASSPRGAGPDTQYF	TGTGCCAGCAGCCCACGGGGGGCCGGGCCAGATACGCAGTATTTT
TRBJ2-1	once	15	TRBD1	TRBV7-9	CASSPTMDRGNEQFF	TGTGCCAGCAGCCCTACTATGGACAGGGGTAATGAGCAGTTCTTC
TRBJ1-1	-	13	-	TRBV2	CASSEQDYTEAFF	TGTGCCAGCAGTGAACAGGACTACACTGAAGCTTTCTTT
TRBJ1-1	-	14	-	TRBV9	CASSAVRGNTEAFF	TGTGCCAGCAGCGCCGTGAGGGGGAACACTGAAGCTTTCTTT
TRBJ2-7	-	16	-	TRBV18	CASSPPGGLVAYEQYF	TGTGCCAGCTCACCACCGGGCGGCCTAGTCGCCTACGAGCAGTACTTC
TRBJ2-3	once	15	TRBD1	TRBV18	CASSPRTGSTDTQYF	TGTGCCAGCTCACCACGGACAGGAAGCACAGATACGCAGTATTTT
TRBJ2-2	-	15	-	TRBV18	CASSQQGRNTGELFF	TGTGCCAGCTCACAGCAGGGGAGGAACACCGGGGAGCTGTTTTTT
TRBJ2-5	-	12	-	TRBV6-5	CASTPDQETQYF	TGTGCCAGCACCCCGGACCAAGAGACCCAGTACTTC
TRBJ1-4	-	14	-	TRBV18	CASSPSGGDEKLFF	TGTGCCAGCTCACCCTCGGGTGGGGATGAAAAACTGTTTTTT
TRBJ1-1	-	15	TRBD1	TRBV18	CASSPRTGGDTEAFF	TGTGCCAGCTCACCACGGACAGGGGGGGACACTGAAGCTTTCTTT
TRBJ2-7	-	15	TRBD1	TRBV7-9	CASSSRDRGRYEQYF	TGTGCCAGCAGCTCAAGGGACAGGGGGCGTTACGAGCAGTACTTC
TRBJ2-3	-	16	TRBD2	TRBV30	CAWSLRVRGREDTQYF	TGTGCCTGGAGTTTACGGGTCCGGGGGAGGGAAGATACGCAGTATTTT
TRBJ2-5	once	16	TRBD2	TRBV2	CASSPRLASGTQAQYF	TGTGCCAGCAGCCCCCGGTTGGCTAGCGGGACCCAGGCCCAGTACTTC
TRBJ2-2	-	14	-	TRBV5-1	CASMGGPHTGELFF	TGCGCCAGCATGGGGGGACCCCACACCGGGGAGCTGTTTTTT
TRBJ1-2	-	15	-	TRBV7-3	CASSLSSAGRYGYTF	TGTGCCAGCAGCTTATCGTCGGCAGGGCGGTATGGCTACACCTTC
TRBJ1-2	-	15	-	TRBV7-9	CASSYHTGLGYGYTF	TGTGCCAGCAGCTATCATACAGGGCTGGGCTATGGCTACACCTTC
TRBJ1-2	-	15	-	TRBV28	CASSSPGASDYGYTF	TGTGCCAGCAGTTCCCCAGGGGCCTCAGACTATGGCTACACCTTC